The entry below describes one T cell receptor (beta chain). Its antigen is unidentified. Found in a library prepared for alpha chains, this beta chain is an off-target read, and its abundance has little meaning. The sample comes from a study of spatial heterogeneity in lung cancer. Study-wide background: Fewer alpha-chain than beta-chain sequences were consistently detected.

Time point denoted: sample taken at primary tumor resection. Whole RNA from tumor, nontumor lung or frozen PBMC was sequenced unsorted. Germline CDR1 reads GTSNPN; CDR2 reads SVGIG (reference sequence). This CDR3 contains 13 residues. After removal of 3 bases from V and 6 bases from J, the junction contained 3 bases not matched to a gene. The study tagged each TCR cDNA molecule with a unique molecular identifier. TCRdb re-analysed the 5' RACE reads in MiXCR, keeping a single row per CDR3 protein. This sample has 4,400 or so distinct CDR3 sequences; around half occur once, and the top ten carry roughly 76%. The study, taken as a whole, reports: At resection, ubiquitous expanded tumor TCRs appeared in blood more than at follow-up.

The V gene is TRBV30, the J gene TRBJ2-1; 9 bases map to TRBD2. Specimen: PBMCs, collected at surgery. This TCR came from a female donor with early-stage non-small cell lung cancer. This chain's CDR3 is CAWSQREANEQFF. The CDR3 DNA sequence: TGTGCCTGGAGCCAGCGGGAGGCCAATGAGCAGTTCTTC.